The 14 T cell receptor beta chains presented below share a single source sample, sequenced in a study of blood T cell repertoires in COVID-19 (dated by TCRdb to about 2020). Preparation of the library involved the immunoSEQ multiplex PCR assay. Not all clones reach the TCRdb copy of this immuneACCESS table, which keeps in-frame sequences only. Checked studies attribute under half of the gap to unresolved V genes and leave the rest unexplained. In all, the sample holds roughly 20,000 clones, and roughly 89% of those were seen once. Jointly, the top ten make up about 13% of the sample. Sequencing used peripheral blood. These receptors all stem from a man aged 60 to 75 with active COVID-19.

In regard to this clone: The sample contains more than one DNA sequence encoding this CDR3. This sequence joins TRBV19 and TRBJ2-7; 8 nucleotides line up with TRBD1. J was trimmed by 2 bases and V by 6 bases; bases with no gene match: 3. Germline CDR1 reads LNHDA; CDR2 reads SQIVND (reference sequence). The CDR3 has 13 residues. This CDR3 reads CASSRDRTYEQYF. Here the CDR3 DNA reads TGTGCCAGTAGCCGGGACAGGACCTACGAGCAGTACTTC.

The V gene is TRBV9, the J gene TRBJ2-3; 14 bases fit TRBD2. CDR3 length: 15 residues. Looked up from germline, CDR1 is SGDLS and CDR2 is YYNGEE. The junction had 5 bases not matched to a gene; V was cut back by 0 bases and J by 11 bases. CDR3 bases: TGTGCCAGCAGCGTAGAGGGGACTAGCGGGGGCGGGCAGTATTTT. Translated: CASSVEGTSGGGQYF.

The sample holds one count of this clone. The J gene is TRBJ2-2, the V gene TRBV11-1; 10 nucleotides align to TRBD2. CDR3 size: 14 residues. Looked up from germline, CDR1 is SGHAT and CDR2 is FQDESV (reference sequence). The ends lost 4 bases at V and 5 bases at J; junction bases unmatched: 1. CDR3 coding DNA: TGTGCCAGCAGCTCGGGACTAGCGACCGGGGAGCTGTTTTTT. Residues: CASSSGLATGELFF.

V usage is TRBV28 and J usage is TRBJ2-7; 9 bases are shared with TRBD2. The junction had 9 bases not matched to a gene; V was cut back by 3 bases and J by 3 bases. This CDR3 comprises 16 residues. Germline values: CDR1 MDHEN, CDR2 SYDVKM. For the CDR3, the DNA is TGTGCCAGCAGTTTCTCTCTAGCGGGACTTGACTACGAGCAGTACTTC. Residues: CASSFSLAGLDYEQYF. Together with reference TRBV28 and TRBJ2-7, the CDR3 gives the full variable domain: DVKVTQSSRYLVKRTGEKVFLECVQDMDHENMFWYRQDPGLGLRLIYFSYDVKMKEKGDIPEGYSVSREKKERFSLILESASTNQTSMYLCASSFSLAGLDYEQYFGPGTRLTVT.

The rearrangement links TRBV18 to TRBJ2-1, with 10 positions matching TRBD2. From germline, CDR1 is KGHSH and CDR2 LQKENI. V gave up 5 bases and J gave up 1 base; unmatched junction bases: 5. This CDR3 contains 16 residues. The CDR3 region is CASSSDSGGSYNEQFF. In DNA form, the CDR3 reads TGTGCCAGCTCATCGGATAGCGGGGGGTCCTACAATGAGCAGTTCTTC.

The rearrangement uses TRBV15 and TRBJ1-5, with D maybe TRBD1 (6 bases). Trimming stripped 8 bases from V and 1 base from J, with 21 bases between. The germline CDR1 and CDR2 sequences are LNHNV and YYDKDF (reference sequence). The CDR3 length is 17 residues. The CDR3 protein is CATVDRTRKNSNQPQHF. Written as DNA, the CDR3 is TGTGCCACCGTAGACAGGACCCGAAAAAACAGCAATCAGCCCCAGCATTTT.

This chain links TRBV6-5 with TRBJ1-5; 8 bases align to TRBD1. Per the germline V gene, CDR1 is MNHEY and CDR2 is SVGAGI. The CDR3 runs to 15 residues. J was trimmed by 3 bases and V by 5 bases; bases with no gene match: 6. For the CDR3, the DNA is TGTGCCAGCAGTCTTACAGGGGGAAACAATCAGCCCCAGCATTTT. This encodes CASSLTGGNNQPQHF.

V is TRBV18 and J is TRBJ1-6, with 7 bases fitting TRBD1. Germline lookup yields CDR1 KGHSH and CDR2 LQKENI. This CDR3 contains 15 residues. J was trimmed by 7 bases and V by 3 bases; bases with no gene match: 6. CDR3 in amino acids: CASSPLGQRNSPLHF. CDR3 nucleotides: TGTGCCAGCTCACCCCTGGGACAGCGCAATTCACCCCTCCACTTT.

The chain combines TRBV6-6 with TRBJ2-3; TRBD1 is a possible D gene (5 bases). V lost 6 bases to trimming and J lost 5 bases, with 21 bases between them. Germline V gene data show CDR1 as MNHNY and CDR2 as SVGAGI (reference sequence). This CDR3 spans 16 amino acids. The CDR3 DNA reads TGTGCCAGCAGGAGGACCTTGGGGCCCCCGGAAGATACGCAGTATTTT. This codes for CASRRTLGPPEDTQYF.

The CDR3 nucleotides are TGTGCCAGCAGCAAGGACAGGGGGCTTGTAGCTTTCTTT. This sequence encodes CASSKDRGLVAFF. The rearrangement links TRBV6-5 to TRBJ1-1; 11 nucleotides line up with TRBD1. The germline V gene has CDR1 MNHEY and CDR2 SVGAGI. The CDR3 runs 13 residues. Germline trimming cut 6 bases from V and 10 bases from J; bases unmatched to any gene: 7.

The chain uses TRBV12-1 and TRBJ2-5; TRBD2, the table's D call, was not compared with the DNA. TRBV12-1 is termed a pseudogene. The CDR3 runs 15 residues. CDR3 sequence reads: CASSSRLAKSETQYF. In DNA, the CDR3 is TGTGCCAGCAGCTCCCGACTAGCGAAGTCGGAGACCCAGTACTTC.

The chain links TRBV28 to TRBJ2-3, with 7 bases identical to TRBD2. This CDR3 is 15 amino acids long. Germline loops: CDR1 MDHEN, CDR2 SYDVKM. Unmatched junction bases numbered 7, after V lost 6 bases and J lost 1 base. The CDR3 reads CASRTGGEGTDTQYF. The CDR3 DNA reads TGTGCCAGCAGAACGGGGGGTGAGGGCACAGATACGCAGTATTTT. The variable domain in full, with the rest retrieved from reference TRBV28 and TRBJ2-3, is DVKVTQSSRYLVKRTGEKVFLECVQDMDHENMFWYRQDPGLGLRLIYFSYDVKMKEKGDIPEGYSVSREKKERFSLILESASTNQTSMYLCASRTGGEGTDTQYFGPGTRLTVL.

This chain connects TRBV3-1 (or the pseudogene TRBV3-2) to TRBJ2-3; 7 nucleotides align to TRBD2. The trim removed 7 bases at V and 4 bases at J, leaving 11 bases unmatched. CDR3 length equals 15 residues. Germline values: CDR1 LGHDT, CDR2 YNNKEL (reference sequence). The CDR3 is CASKGGRVAPDTQYF. CDR3 nucleotides: TGTGCCAGCAAAGGCGGGAGAGTAGCCCCAGATACGCAGTATTTT.

The chain recombines TRBV5-1 with TRBJ2-7; 9 bases fit TRBD1. CDR1 and CDR2 from the germline V gene are SGHRS and YFSETQ. This CDR3 has 12 amino acids. After removal of 4 bases from V and 5 bases from J, the junction contained 1 base not matched to a gene. The CDR3 spells CASSGQGNEQYF. Here the CDR3 DNA reads TGCGCCAGCAGCGGACAGGGGAACGAGCAGTACTTC.